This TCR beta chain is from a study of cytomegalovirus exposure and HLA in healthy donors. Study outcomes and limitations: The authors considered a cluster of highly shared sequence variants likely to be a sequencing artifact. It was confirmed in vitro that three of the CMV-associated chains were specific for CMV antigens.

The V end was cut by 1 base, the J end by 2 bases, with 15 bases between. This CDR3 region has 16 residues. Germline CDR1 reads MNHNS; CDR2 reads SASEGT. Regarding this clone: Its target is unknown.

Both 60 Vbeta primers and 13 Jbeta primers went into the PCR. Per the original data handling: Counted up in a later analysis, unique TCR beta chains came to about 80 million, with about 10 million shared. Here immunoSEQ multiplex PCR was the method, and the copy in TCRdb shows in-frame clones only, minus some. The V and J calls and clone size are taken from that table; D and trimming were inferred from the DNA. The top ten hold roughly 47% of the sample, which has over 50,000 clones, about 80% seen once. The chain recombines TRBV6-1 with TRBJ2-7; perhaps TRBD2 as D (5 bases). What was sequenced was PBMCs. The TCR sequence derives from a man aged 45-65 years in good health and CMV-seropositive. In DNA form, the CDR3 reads TGTGCCAGCAGTGAAGAGGAGCGAGCGGCTGCCTACGAGCAGTACTTC. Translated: CASSEEERAAAYEQYF.